Shown below are 3 T cell receptor beta chains from a single sample sequenced in a study of T cells expressing NK-cell markers. With the 5' RACE reads reprocessed, TCRdb shows one record per CDR3 protein and no DNA. The sample spans about 460,000 distinct CDR3 sequences; the ten largest clones claim around 1.4%. Sequences were obtained from blood T cells: a sorted CD56 or NKG2C T cell subset, CD4+ or CD8+ T cells, or bulk PBMC T cells (not recorded which). The origin of the receptors is a woman in her fifties or sixties in good health.

The genes are TRBV9 and TRBJ2-5; as DNA is missing, the TRBD2 call by TCRdb cannot be tested. Germline loops: CDR1 SGDLS, CDR2 YYNGEE. This CDR3 has 14 residues. CDR3 in amino acids: CASSVEASKETQYF.

This chain uses TRBV24-1 with TRBJ2-5; without DNA, the TCRdb call of TRBD1 cannot be checked. The germline V gene has CDR1 KGHDR and CDR2 SFDVKD. The CDR3 is 15 residues long. This CDR3 is CATSGTDRGEETQYF.

This chain uses TRBV24-1 with TRBJ2-1; TCRdb indicates TRBD2, and absent DNA this call remains unverified. Germline lookup yields CDR1 KGHDR and CDR2 SFDVKD. The CDR3 loop spans 11 amino acids. The CDR3 sequence is CATGRMDEQFF.